A selection of T cell receptor beta chains follows, all from one sample in a study of a mutant IDH1 vaccine in newly diagnosed glioma. For these receptors, no antigen is known. Data came from immunoSEQ multiplex PCR; TCRdb stores just in-frame clones and leaves some out. The table lists 26,000 or so clones, roughly 80% of them singletons. This specimen consisted of PBMCs, obtained from a glioma patient whose treatment included an IDH1 peptide vaccine. The origin of the receptors is a man aged 30 to 45 with glioma. Both conserved end residues are trimmed from each CDR3.

J gene	CDR3 length	V gene	CDR3 protein
TRBJ1-2	10	TRBV30	AWSTAQGAFT
TRBJ2-7	12	TRBV19	ASKLAGGSYEQY
TRBJ2-5	12	TRBV29-1	SVEGSEAQETQY
TRBJ1-2	12	TRBV7-9	ASSLDRAPYGYT
TRBJ2-5	13	TRBV28	ASSEPALRPETQY
TRBJ2-5	13	TRBV5-1	ASSGTSGRSETQY
TRBJ2-5	12	TRBV28	ASSSLAGQETQY
TRBJ2-7	8	TRBV27	ASTTARQY
TRBJ2-3	13	TRBV9	ASSVGGGIRDTQY
TRBJ1-1	13	TRBV7-9	ASSSRQGGKAEAF
TRBJ2-1	14	TRBV9	ASSVGGTSSYNEQF
TRBJ2-5	11	TRBV2	ASSEVVQETQY
TRBJ1-5	12	TRBV6-1	ASSEGGSSQPQH
TRBJ1-1	12	TRBV9	ASSDRGGNTEAF
TRBJ2-3	15	TRBV7-2	ASSPTRALLRTDTQY
TRBJ1-1	12	TRBV11-2	ASSPGQWFTEAF
TRBJ1-2	12	TRBV27	ASSLGSSNYGYT
TRBJ1-5	11	TRBV28	ASSLFRAQPQH